This is a list of T cell receptor beta chains from one sample in a study of T-cell reconstitution after alpha-beta-depleted transplantation in children. MiXCR was run by TCRdb on the PCR reads, yielding one entry per CDR3 protein. Of about 1,000,000 distinct CDR3 sequences listed, 25% to 35% were seen once; the top ten hold 25% to 35%. This specimen consisted of PBMCs, mostly from graft donor cells, obtained 360 days after TCRalphabeta/CD19-depleted stem cell transplant. The receptor source for this set is a boy younger than two who had a stem cell transplant for SCID, so the T cells may come from the graft donor. The CDR3 runs from the conserved cysteine through the conserved F or W. Each record gives: D gene, J gene, clone size, V gene, CDR3 DNA, CDR3 protein. D genes are given only for firm matches. Part of the rows lack a size; the others show once, few, many or a class for expanded clones.

d_gene: TRBD1; j_gene: TRBJ1-2; abundance: .; v_gene: TRBV25-1; CDR3nt: TGTGCCAGCAGTGAAAACAGGGGGCTTGGCTATGGCTACACCTTC; CDR3aa: CASSENRGLGYGYTF
d_gene: TRBD1; j_gene: TRBJ1-1; abundance: many; v_gene: TRBV29-1; CDR3nt: TGCAGCGCCGCCCAGACAGGGAGTGGCACTGAAGCTTTCTTT; CDR3aa: CSAAQTGSGTEAFF
d_gene: .; j_gene: TRBJ1-2; abundance: .; v_gene: TRBV29-1; CDR3nt: TGCAGCGTCTTGGGGCCGGAAGGGGACTACACCTTC; CDR3aa: CSVLGPEGDYTF
d_gene: TRBD1; j_gene: TRBJ1-1; abundance: .; v_gene: TRBV5-1; CDR3nt: TGCGCCAGCAGCTTGCCCGGGACAGGTGGAAGGACTGAAGCTTTCTTT; CDR3aa: CASSLPGTGGRTEAFF
d_gene: .; j_gene: TRBJ2-7; abundance: few; v_gene: TRBV5-1; CDR3nt: TGCGCCAGCAGCTTGTGGGCCCGGACAGCCACAACCTACGAGCAGTACTTC; CDR3aa: CASSLWARTATTYEQYF
d_gene: TRBD2; j_gene: TRBJ2-7; abundance: .; v_gene: TRBV29-1; CDR3nt: TGCAGCGTTGGCCCGGGAGGCGCCTACGAGCAGTACTTC; CDR3aa: CSVGPGGAYEQYF
d_gene: TRBD1; j_gene: TRBJ1-1; abundance: few; v_gene: TRBV6-5; CDR3nt: TGTGCCAGCAGTTTAACCGGGACAGGGGTCGGCACTGAAGCTTTCTTT; CDR3aa: CASSLTGTGVGTEAFF
d_gene: .; j_gene: TRBJ2-5; abundance: .; v_gene: TRBV3-1; CDR3nt: TGTGCCAGCAGCCAAGGTGGGCTAGTTAGCGAGACCCAGTACTTC; CDR3aa: CASSQGGLVSETQYF
d_gene: .; j_gene: TRBJ2-7; abundance: few; v_gene: TRBV15; CDR3nt: TGTGCCACCAGCAGAGACAGGCTAACCTACGAGCAGTACTTC; CDR3aa: CATSRDRLTYEQYF
d_gene: .; j_gene: TRBJ2-7; abundance: few; v_gene: TRBV9; CDR3nt: TGTGCCAGCAGCCCAGGTCAGAGGACCTACGAGCAGTACTTC; CDR3aa: CASSPGQRTYEQYF
d_gene: TRBD2; j_gene: TRBJ2-1; abundance: .; v_gene: TRBV12-3/TRBV12-4; CDR3nt: TGTGCCAGCGGTTCTAGCGGTCTTGGCAATGAGCAGTTCTTC; CDR3aa: CASGSSGLGNEQFF
d_gene: .; j_gene: TRBJ2-7; abundance: few; v_gene: TRBV27; CDR3nt: TGTGCCAGCAGTTTAACTTTGGCCGGACCCTACGAGCAGTACTTC; CDR3aa: CASSLTLAGPYEQYF
d_gene: .; j_gene: TRBJ2-2; abundance: many; v_gene: TRBV5-1; CDR3nt: TGTGCCAGCAGCTTAGCTGGCACCGGGGAGCTGTTTTTT; CDR3aa: CASSLAGTGELFF
d_gene: TRBD1; j_gene: TRBJ2-1; abundance: few; v_gene: TRBV5-1; CDR3nt: TGCGCCAGCAGCCCGGGACAGGGGGCGGGATTCTACAATGAGCAGTTCTTC; CDR3aa: CASSPGQGAGFYNEQFF
d_gene: TRBD1; j_gene: TRBJ1-1; abundance: few; v_gene: TRBV20-1; CDR3nt: TGCAGTGCCGGACAGGGAGGGGGCACTGAAGCTTTCTTT; CDR3aa: CSAGQGGGTEAFF
d_gene: .; j_gene: TRBJ1-1; abundance: .; v_gene: TRBV12-3/TRBV12-4; CDR3nt: TGTGCCAGCAGTCCCCACCCCCGGGGTCGGAGGGACACTGAAGCTTTCTTT; CDR3aa: CASSPHPRGRRDTEAFF
d_gene: .; j_gene: TRBJ1-2; abundance: few; v_gene: TRBV6-5; CDR3nt: TGTGCCAGCAGTTACGGCCAGGGTAGTACCTATGGCTACACCTTC; CDR3aa: CASSYGQGSTYGYTF
d_gene: .; j_gene: TRBJ1-1; abundance: .; v_gene: TRBV4-2; CDR3nt: TGTGCCAGCGAGTACGGGGGGGAAACTTTCTTT; CDR3aa: CASEYGGETFF
d_gene: TRBD1; j_gene: TRBJ2-7; abundance: .; v_gene: TRBV6-5; CDR3nt: TGTGCCAGCAGTTGGGACAGAACGGAAAACGAGCAGTACTTC; CDR3aa: CASSWDRTENEQYF
d_gene: .; j_gene: TRBJ2-2; abundance: once; v_gene: TRBV11-3; CDR3nt: TGTGCCAGCAGCTTAGCCGGGTTTGGAACCGGGGAGCTGTTTTTT; CDR3aa: CASSLAGFGTGELFF
d_gene: .; j_gene: TRBJ2-7; abundance: .; v_gene: TRBV25-1; CDR3nt: TGTGCCAGCAGTGACCCGACAGGTCACTCCTACGAGCAGTACTTC; CDR3aa: CASSDPTGHSYEQYF
d_gene: .; j_gene: TRBJ2-3; abundance: .; v_gene: TRBV6-1; CDR3nt: TGTGCCAGCAGTCATAACACCGACCGCACTTTTAGCACAGATACGCAGTATTTT; CDR3aa: CASSHNTDRTFSTDTQYF